This is a list of T cell receptor beta chains from one sample in a study of CD4 T cells in relation to SARS-CoV-2 and coronaviruses. Sequenced by immunoSEQ multiplex PCR; TCRdb stores in-frame clones only, minus some. The data show roughly 45,000 clones, about 80% seen once. Antigen specificity for these receptors is unknown. What was sequenced was naive CD4+ T cells from PBMCs, cultured in vitro. Receptor source: an adult with COVID-19. Both conserved end residues are part of each CDR3. A D gene is named only where the DNA matches it firmly. Expanded clones are given a class, and other clones once, few, many or no size at all.

clone_size | d_call | j_call | v_call | cdr3_nt | cdr3_aa
few | - | TRBJ2-3 | TRBV9 | TGTGCCAGCAGCGCCCCACAGGGAGTAACAGATACGCAGTATTTT | CASSAPQGVTDTQYF
- | - | TRBJ2-2 | TRBV13 | TGTGCCAGCAGCTTAGGCCGGACGGGAGTGTACACCGGGGAGCTGTTTTTT | CASSLGRTGVYTGELFF
- | - | TRBJ1-1 | TRBV2 | TGTGCCAGCAGACCCGACACGGGCACTGAAGCTTTCTTT | CASRPDTGTEAFF
once | TRBD1 | TRBJ2-7 | TRBV29-1 | TGCAGCGTTACCGGGACAGGGTCATCGGGTCACCGCTACGAGCAGTACTTC | CSVTGTGSSGHRYEQYF
- | TRBD2 | TRBJ2-7 | TRBV5-1 | TGCGCCAGCGCAACTAGCGGGAGCACAAATCGGCAGTACTTC | CASATSGSTNRQYF
- | - | TRBJ2-2 | TRBV7-9 | TGTGCCAGCAGCGAGAGGCCAGCATCTAGCGGGGAGCTGTTTTTT | CASSERPASSGELFF
- | TRBD1 | TRBJ2-7 | TRBV7-3 | TGTGCCAGCAGCCGCAAACAGGGGCACTACGAGCAGTACTTC | CASSRKQGHYEQYF
few | - | TRBJ2-1 | TRBV7-3 | TGTGCCAGCAGCCGTTCGCGGGACTACAATGAGCAGTTCTTC | CASSRSRDYNEQFF
- | - | TRBJ1-6 | TRBV2 | TGTGCCAGCCAAGTCGACAGATCTTCCTATAATTCACCCCTCCACTTT | CASQVDRSSYNSPLHF
- | - | TRBJ2-3 | TRBV12-5 | TGTGCTAGTGGTTTAGGTGGGAGTCGAGATACGCAGTATTTT | CASGLGGSRDTQYF
- | TRBD1 | TRBJ2-7 | TRBV24-1 | TGTGCCACCAGTGATCCCGGGACAGGGGAGAACGAGCAGTACTTC | CATSDPGTGENEQYF
once | - | TRBJ2-7 | TRBV19 | TGTGCCACCACGATCTCCCCCGGGAGCTCCTACGAGCAGTACTTC | CATTISPGSSYEQYF
- | TRBD2 | TRBJ2-1 | TRBV11-3 | TGTGCCAGCAGCTTCGGGACTAGCGGGAAGCTGTTCTTC | CASSFGTSGKLFF
- | - | TRBJ2-1 | TRBV18 | TGTGCCAGCTCACCGGACACTTACAATGAGCAGTTCTTC | CASSPDTYNEQFF
- | - | TRBJ2-7 | TRBV20-1 | TGCAGTGCCAGGGACAACTACGAGCAGTACTTC | CSARDNYEQYF
- | TRBD1 | TRBJ2-6 | TRBV15 | TGTGCCACCAGCAGTGTACTGGGGACAGATGGGGCCAACGTCCTGACTTTC | CATSSVLGTDGANVLTF
- | TRBD2 | TRBJ2-7 | TRBV14 | TGTGCCAGCAGCCAAGTGACTAGCGGGACCTACGAGCAGTACTTC | CASSQVTSGTYEQYF
- | TRBD1 | TRBJ2-2 | TRBV7-2 | TGTGCCAGCAGCTTATCACAGGGGGTATTTATGAACACCGGGGAGCTGTTTTTT | CASSLSQGVFMNTGELFF
- | TRBD2 | TRBJ2-1 | TRBV28 | TGTGCCAGCAGTTCTTTTAGCGGGAGGCTGAATGAGCAGTTCTTC | CASSSFSGRLNEQFF
few | - | TRBJ2-2 | TRBV6-6 | TGTGCCAGCAGTTACCCCCCGAGCACCGGGGAGCTGTTTTTT | CASSYPPSTGELFF
- | - | TRBJ2-5 | TRBV2 | TGTGCCAGCATCCCATCCAGGGTGGGGGAGACCCAGTACTTC | CASIPSRVGETQYF
- | - | TRBJ1-3 | TRBV6-5 | TGTGCCAGCAGCCCAGTGGCCTCTGGAAACACCATATATTTT | CASSPVASGNTIYF
once | - | TRBJ2-7 | TRBV18 | TGTGCCAGCTCACTAGAGTCCGGGTCCTACGAGCAGTACTTC | CASSLESGSYEQYF
- | - | TRBJ2-7 | TRBV3-1/TRBV3-2 | TGTGCCAGCAGCCAACGCGGGACCCATATAAAACCAAACTTC | CASSQRGTHIKPNF
- | - | TRBJ2-3 | TRBV2 | TGTGCCAGCAATAAACTAGGCACAGATACGCAGTATTTT | CASNKLGTDTQYF
few | - | TRBJ2-2 | TRBV11-2 | TGTGCCAGCAGCTTAGTCCTCGGGGAGCTGTTTTTT | CASSLVLGELFF